This is a list of T cell receptor beta chains from one sample in a study of cytotoxic CD8 clonotypes in ibrutinib-treated CLL. Only in-frame clones appear in the TCRdb table, and some are missing; sequencing was by immunoSEQ multiplex PCR. Of roughly 300,000 clones listed, approximately 79% are singletons. Sequences were derived from PBMCs, sampled at disease progression, from a patient treated with ibrutinib. The receptors shown here come from a human donor with chronic lymphocytic leukemia. The CDR3 runs from the conserved cysteine through the conserved F or W.

j_call v_call cdr3_aa
TRBJ1-2 TRBV5-1 CASSLGAAYGYTF
TRBJ1-5 TRBV19 CASSAGQPQHF
TRBJ2-3 TRBV15 CATSRDPGGPPDTQYF
TRBJ2-4 TRBV15 CATSIGLAGIVGAKNIQYF
TRBJ2-7 TRBV7-2 CASSLWGREQYF
TRBJ2-2 TRBV4-2 CASSQGPNTGELFF
TRBJ2-3 TRBV15 CATSRDRGSTDTQYF
TRBJ2-7 TRBV7-2 CASSLVAGLRPYEQYF
TRBJ2-5 TRBV11-2 CASSQGSQETQYF
TRBJ2-7 TRBV4-1 CASSQVEGTYEQYF
TRBJ2-2 TRBV11-2 CASSLRLAGGTGELFF
TRBJ1-2 TRBV5-1 CASSFGTANYGYTF
TRBJ1-3 TRBV11-2 CASSLRWVGAIYF
TRBJ2-7 TRBV7-2 CASSPRIVPGYEQYF
TRBJ1-4 TRBV23-1 CASSQSYRPSANEKLFF
TRBJ2-5 TRBV27 CASSLAVGETQYF
TRBJ2-5 TRBV5-4 CASSLDNDLSAGKETQYF
TRBJ2-6 TRBV6-6 CASSAISGANVLTF
TRBJ1-1 TRBV6-5 CASSYSKVMNTEAFF
TRBJ1-2 TRBV7-9 CASSRDRENYYGYTF
TRBJ2-6 TRBV5-1 CASSPGGANVLTF
TRBJ2-7 TRBV28 CASRVGDYEQYF
TRBJ2-5 TRBV7-2 CASSAAGSVQETQYF
TRBJ1-5 TRBV19 CASSRRGDNQPQHF
TRBJ1-5 TRBV4-1 CASSQDPRKWGNQPQHF
TRBJ1-1 TRBV9 CASSRDRGGAFF
TRBJ2-1 TRBV27 CASRPGLRDEQFF
TRBJ2-7 TRBV29-1 CSVEMWGSYEQYF
TRBJ2-1 TRBV7-8 CASSFQDEQFF
TRBJ2-5 TRBV10-3 CAISEPLLSGGETQYF
TRBJ2-7 TRBV2 CASEDRRSSYEQYF
TRBJ2-7 TRBV27 CASSPIGLKTPYEQYF
TRBJ2-7 TRBV5-1 CASSLFSTGFYEQYF
TRBJ2-3 TRBV7-6 CASSPVAGGTTDTQYF
TRBJ2-7 TRBV9 CASSPTSGMSYEQYF
TRBJ1-2 TRBV7-9 CASSLGDGYTF
TRBJ2-3 TRBV19 CASTRRRHGGSGTSTDTQYF
TRBJ1-2 TRBV7-8 CASSSRDRWYNYGYTF
TRBJ2-2 TRBV19 CASSTRTGGFGELFF
TRBJ2-1 TRBV15 CATSRDGQLNEQFF
TRBJ2-7 TRBV18 CASSLKTGTGGQEQYF
TRBJ2-2 TRBV11-3 CASSPHFPGELFF
TRBJ2-7 TRBV14 CASSQVWGSHEQYF
TRBJ2-7 TRBV9 CASSRGVSYEQYF